This TCR beta chain comes out of a study of T cell changes during pregnancy in multiple sclerosis (dated by TCRdb to between 2018 and 2021). In terms of the full investigation: The study looked at changes in the T cell repertoire across pregnancy in women with multiple sclerosis.

The library relied on the immunoSEQ multiplex PCR assay. The source is immuneACCESS, and TCRdb retained only in-frame sequences with V and J called. Part of the clones is not carried over; for the studies checked, unresolved V genes explain less than half of this, and the remainder is unexplained. A total of 130,000 or so clones appear in this sample, roughly 95% of them only once. The ten largest clones represent 0.44% of the sample. About this clone itself: It has no known antigen specificity. No much larger clone exists at a distance of one base, and base qualities are not known.

The origin of this receptor is a female donor with multiple sclerosis, enrolled in a pregnancy study. Sequenced material: peripheral blood, taken after pregnancy.

The CDR3 in this case is CASSSRYRDFTSTDTQYF. The DNA is TGTGCCAGCAGTTCCCGCTACCGGGACTTTACTAGCACAGATACGCAGTATTTT. Rearrangement joined TRBV28 to TRBJ2-3; TRBD2 is possibly the D segment (6 matching bases). Inclusive of the bounding cysteine and phenylalanine, the CDR3 is 18 residues long. Only CDR3 DNA is held: 54 bases, read in frame from base 1. V drops 4 bases and J drops 0 bases, leaving 20 bases in between. Based on the germline V gene, the CDR1 and CDR2 sequences are MDHEN and SYDVKM.